Following are 27 T cell receptor beta chains from one sample sequenced in a study of T cell repertoires in cytomegalovirus infection. Via MiXCR, TCRdb re-called the reads, giving one row per CDR3 protein. Among some 300,000 distinct CDR3 sequences listed, about a tenth were seen once. Sequencing input: PBMCs. The origin of the receptors is a human donor in good health (CMV status not recorded). Some clones in this sample may be carry-over from other donors' samples.

Ten or more counts support this clonotype. The J gene is TRBJ2-3, the V gene TRBV10-1, with D possibly matching TRBD2 (5 bases). The CDR3 is made up of 14 amino acids. Looked up from germline, CDR1 is WNHNN and CDR2 is SYGVQD (reference sequence). The V gene lost 2 bases and the J gene lost 2 bases, with 8 bases spanning the gap. For the CDR3, the DNA is TGCGCCAGCAGTGAGGACTACAACACAGATACGCAGTATTTT. It is translated as CASSEDYNTDTQYF.

This clonotype showed up many times. This rearrangement joins TRBV5-1 to TRBJ1-5, with 12 nucleotides matching TRBD1. The CDR3 consists of 16 residues. Per germline, CDR1 SGHRS and CDR2 YFSETQ. V gave up 0 bases and J gave up 5 bases; unmatched junction bases: 3. The CDR3 DNA reads as TGCGCCAGCAGCTTGGAAGGGACAGGGGGCGATCAGCCCCAGCATTTT. It codes for CASSLEGTGGDQPQHF.

This clonotype was counted at least ten times. The chain employs TRBV5-1 and TRBJ2-1, with 9 bases lining up with TRBD1. Unmatched junction bases numbered 4, after V lost 1 base and J lost 5 bases. This CDR3 is 15 amino acids long. Germline V lookup: CDR1 SGHRS, CDR2 YFSETQ. The chain's CDR3 is CASSLPGTGNNEQFF. Written as DNA, the CDR3 is TGCGCCAGCAGCTTGCCCGGGACAGGGAACAATGAGCAGTTCTTC.

This clonotype was recorded at least ten times. This chain connects TRBV7-2 to TRBJ2-7; D possibly matches TRBD1 or TRBD2 (5 bases each). Germline lookup yields CDR1 SGHTA and CDR2 FQGNSA. This CDR3 comprises 16 residues. Trimming removed 5 bases at V and 0 bases at J, with 17 bases between. CDR3 nucleotides: TGTGCCAGCAGCCCCGAGGGGACCGTAAGCTCCTACGAGCAGTACTTC. Translated, it gives CASSPEGTVSSYEQYF.

This clonotype was seen many times. The CDR3 loop reads CASSVGAGGLADNEQFF. In nucleotides, the CDR3 is TGTGCCAGCAGCGTAGGAGCTGGGGGACTAGCGGACAATGAGCAGTTCTTC. The V gene is TRBV11-2, the J gene TRBJ2-1, with 11 nucleotides matching TRBD2. This CDR3 has 17 residues. CDR1 is SGHAT and CDR2 is FQNNGV in the germline V gene. Trimming at V came to 5 bases and at J to 5 bases, leaving 11 bases not matched to a gene.

This clonotype was observed at least ten times. The chain is built from TRBV6-6 and TRBJ2-5, with D maybe TRBD1 (6 bases). In germline, CDR1 is MNHNY, CDR2 SVGAGI (reference sequence). The ends were cut back, 7 bases at V and 1 base at J, with 13 bases in the middle. The CDR3 has 14 amino acids. The CDR3 here is CASIRGHFQETQYF. The CDR3 nucleotides are TGTGCCAGCATAAGGGGACACTTCCAAGAGACCCAGTACTTC.

This clonotype appeared many times. The chain carries TRBV29-1 and TRBJ2-6; D may correspond to TRBD1 or TRBD2 (5 bases each). CDR1 and CDR2 (germline): SQVTM, ANQGSEA. The CDR3 loop spans 14 amino acids. Trimming shortened V by 5 bases and J by 1 base, and 9 bases separated the two germline ends. This CDR3 reads CSVFRESGANVLTF. CDR3 DNA sequence: TGCAGCGTTTTCAGGGAGTCTGGGGCCAACGTCCTGACTTTC. Filled out from reference TRBV29-1 and TRBJ2-6, the complete variable domain reads SAVISQKPSRDICQRGTSLTIQCQVDSQVTMMFWYRQQPGQSLTLIATANQGSEATYESGFVIDKFPISRPNLTFSTLTVSNMSPEDSSIYLCSVFRESGANVLTFGAGSRLTVL.

The genes are TRBV7-9 and TRBJ1-3, with TRBD1 identical over 8 bases. Germline-derived CDR1 and CDR2 are SEHNR and FQNEAQ (reference sequence). The CDR3 has 16 amino acids. J gave up 4 bases and V 5 bases, and 10 bases lay outside the gene matches. The CDR3 here is CASSQDRGLTGNTIYF. As DNA, the CDR3 is TGTGCCAGCAGCCAAGACAGGGGTTTAACCGGAAACACCATATATTTT.

This clonotype showed up many times. The chain has TRBV7-8 and TRBJ2-7; D unresolved. V lost 0 bases, J lost 3 bases, and 6 bases lay in between. This CDR3 contains 13 residues. CDR1 is SGHVS and CDR2 is FQNEAQ in the germline V gene. DNA for the CDR3: TGTGCCAGCAGCTTAGCGCTGTTCTACGAGCAGTACGTC. This gives the protein CASSLALFYEQYV.

This rearrangement joins TRBV4-3 to TRBJ1-1, with unresolved D. With 0 bases removed from V and 4 bases from J, the gap between germline ends came to 18 bases. The V gene's germline CDR1 is LGHNA and CDR2 YSLEER. CDR3 size: 17 residues. The CDR3 here is CASSQDWWGRMGTEAFF. In DNA, the CDR3 is TGCGCCAGCAGCCAAGATTGGTGGGGTCGAATGGGCACTGAAGCTTTCTTT.

There are many counts of this clonotype. This chain connects TRBV5-6 to TRBJ1-5; 7 bases fit TRBD1. Germline V gene sequence: CDR1 SGHDT, CDR2 YYEEEE. The CDR3 consists of 13 residues. Losses at the gene ends were 4 bases for V and 6 bases for J; bases not matched to a gene: 4. Here the CDR3 DNA reads TGTGCCAGCAGCCCCGGACAGGTTCAGCCCCAGCATTTT. Translated, it gives CASSPGQVQPQHF.

V usage is TRBV4-3 and J usage is TRBJ1-1; the match to TRBD1 covers 8 bases. Trimming cost V 4 bases and J 5 bases; bases outside gene matches: 12. Looked up from germline, CDR1 is LGHNA and CDR2 is YSLEER. The CDR3 is made up of 16 amino acids. CDR3 loop: CASSRYGQGKGTEAFF. CDR3 in DNA: TGCGCCAGCAGCCGCTACGGACAGGGAAAAGGGACTGAAGCTTTCTTT.

This clonotype was picked up a small number of times. The gene calls are TRBV29-1 and TRBJ2-5; 11 bases line up with TRBD1. V lost 7 bases, J lost 5 bases, and 3 bases stayed unmatched. The CDR3 consists of 12 residues. Per germline, CDR1 SQVTM and CDR2 ANQGSEA. CDR3 coding DNA: TGCAGCGGGACAGGGGGCTGGGAGACCCAGTACTTC. Translation gives CSGTGGWETQYF.

This clonotype was seen only a few times. The chain is built from TRBV3-1 and TRBJ2-1, with 10 bases fitting TRBD2. J lost 6 bases, V lost 4 bases, and 6 bases had no gene match. Germline assignment: CDR1 LGHDT and CDR2 YNNKEL (reference sequence). The CDR3 covers 15 residues. CDR3 nucleotides: TGTGCCAGCAGCCTTAACAGCGGGGGGGCCAATGAGCAGTTCTTC. As protein: CASSLNSGGANEQFF.

This clonotype has ten or more counts. The chain carries TRBV6-2 or TRBV6-3 and TRBJ2-7; TRBD2 might be the D (7 bases). The CDR3 contains 17 residues. Germline CDR1 MNHEY, CDR2 SVGEGT. V was cut by 4 bases and J by 0 bases, with 19 bases left in between. CDR3 protein: CASSSRGGGRSSYEQYV. The DNA for the CDR3 is TGTGCCAGCAGTTCTAGGGGAGGGGGGCGCAGCTCCTACGAGCAGTACGTC.

This clonotype has a count of ten or more. The rearrangement joins TRBV19 to TRBJ2-1; 12 nucleotides line up with TRBD2. This CDR3 comprises 15 residues. Per the germline V gene, CDR1 is LNHDA and CDR2 is SQIVND (reference sequence). V dropped 5 bases and J dropped 8; count of bases not matched to a gene: 7. CDR3 sequence reads: CASSATSGGMYEQFF. The CDR3 DNA sequence: TGTGCCAGTAGTGCGACTAGCGGGGGAATGTATGAGCAGTTCTTC.

This rearrangement joins TRBV6-2 or TRBV6-3 to TRBJ1-1, with 9 bases matching TRBD1. The germline gives CDR1 MNHEY, CDR2 SVGEGT. The CDR3 has 16 amino acids. The V segment lost 4 bases and the J segment 0 bases; nucleotides outside the gene matches: 6. CDR3 protein: CASSFQRDRVNTEAFF. Here the CDR3 DNA reads TGTGCCAGCAGTTTCCAGCGGGACAGGGTGAACACTGAAGCTTTCTTT.

This clonotype occurred many times. This sequence joins TRBV6-2 or TRBV6-3 and TRBJ2-1; the D is unclear. This CDR3 contains 15 residues. V was trimmed by 8 bases and J by 0 bases, leaving 14 bases between them. Germline assignment: CDR1 MNHEY and CDR2 SVGEGT. The CDR3 reads CASLKGHGSYNEQFF. DNA of the CDR3: TGTGCCAGCCTCAAGGGTCACGGCTCCTACAATGAGCAGTTCTTC.

This chain connects TRBV20-1 to TRBJ2-5; 9 bases agree with TRBD2. Germline V lookup: CDR1 DFQATT, CDR2 SNEGSKA (reference sequence). This CDR3 comprises 15 residues. J was trimmed by 5 bases and V by 6 bases; bases with no gene match: 13. This CDR3 reads CSATGASGDAETQYF. CDR3 DNA: TGCAGTGCCACGGGGGCTAGCGGGGATGCGGAGACCCAGTACTTC.

This clonotype was observed many times. The J gene is TRBJ1-1, the V gene TRBV29-1; D unresolved. In germline, CDR1 is SQVTM, CDR2 ANQGSEA. The CDR3 sequence is 12 residues long. Trimming shortened V by 7 bases and J by 1 base, and 10 bases separated the two germline ends. CDR3 amino acids: CSATKRNTEAFF. The CDR3 nucleotides are TGCAGCGCCACGAAGAGGAACACTGAAGCTTTCTTT.

In this sample, this clonotype turned up many times. The chain joins TRBV4-1 to TRBJ2-1; TRBD2 matches 8 bases. The V segment lost 0 bases and the J segment 6 bases; nucleotides outside the gene matches: 4. This CDR3 contains 15 residues. Germline-derived CDR1 and CDR2 are MGHRA and YSYEKL. The CDR3 protein is CASSQDSGTSNEQFF. The CDR3 region has the DNA TGCGCCAGCAGCCAAGATTCAGGGACTAGCAATGAGCAGTTCTTC.

This clonotype was seen many times. The gene calls are TRBV28 and TRBJ2-1, with no clear D. The germline V gene has CDR1 MDHEN and CDR2 SYDVKM. V was cut by 3 bases and J by 7 bases, with 10 bases left in between. The CDR3 sequence is 13 residues long. CDR3 region: CASSLVVENEQFF. For the CDR3, the DNA is TGTGCCAGCAGTTTGGTCGTTGAGAATGAGCAGTTCTTC.

This clonotype was detected many times. The chain recombines TRBV19 with TRBJ2-2, with 9 bases fitting TRBD1. The J segment lost 5 bases and the V segment lost 10 bases, leaving 11 bases of the junction unmatched. CDR1 and CDR2 (germline): LNHDA, SQIVND (reference sequence). This CDR3 contains 15 residues. CDR3 loop: CAIRRGQGDTGELFF. The CDR3 bases are TGTGCCATCAGGAGGGGACAGGGTGATACCGGGGAGCTGTTTTTT.

The chain is built from TRBV20-1 and TRBJ2-5; D unclear. This CDR3 is 12 amino acids long. Trimming shortened V by 6 bases and J by 4 bases, and 12 bases separated the two germline ends. Germline lookup yields CDR1 DFQATT and CDR2 SNEGSKA (reference sequence). CDR3: CSARPTPETQYF. The CDR3 DNA reads TGCAGTGCCAGACCCACCCCAGAGACCCAGTACTTC.

In this sample, this clonotype turned up many times. The gene calls are TRBV6-1 and TRBJ1-5, with D unresolved. V was shortened by 6 bases and J by 0 bases, with 6 bases between the two germline ends. CDR1 and CDR2 (germline): MNHNS, SASEGT. The CDR3 extends over 13 amino acids. The DNA for the CDR3 is TGTGCCAGCAGGATAAGTAGCAATCAGCCCCAGCATTTT. This encodes CASRISSNQPQHF.

This clonotype was recorded many times. One junction end disagrees with the germline gene, perhaps due to a read error. The V and J genes are TRBV5-1 and TRBJ2-2, with D unresolved. Germline CDR1 is SGHRS and CDR2 is YFSETQ. This CDR3 is built from 11 residues. For the CDR3, the DNA is TGTGCCAGCAGCTCCACCGGGGAGCTGTTTTTT. This encodes CASSSTGELFF.

A few counts support this clonotype. The chain has TRBV7-9 and TRBJ1-5; possibly TRBD1 for D (5 bases). Germline CDR1 and CDR2: SEHNR and FQNEAQ (reference sequence). V was cut by 6 bases and J by 6 bases, with 15 bases left in between. The CDR3 totals 14 residues. CDR3 in DNA: TGTGCCAGCAGGGGGCCTGGGAACAGTCAGCCCCAGCATTTT. This encodes CASRGPGNSQPQHF.